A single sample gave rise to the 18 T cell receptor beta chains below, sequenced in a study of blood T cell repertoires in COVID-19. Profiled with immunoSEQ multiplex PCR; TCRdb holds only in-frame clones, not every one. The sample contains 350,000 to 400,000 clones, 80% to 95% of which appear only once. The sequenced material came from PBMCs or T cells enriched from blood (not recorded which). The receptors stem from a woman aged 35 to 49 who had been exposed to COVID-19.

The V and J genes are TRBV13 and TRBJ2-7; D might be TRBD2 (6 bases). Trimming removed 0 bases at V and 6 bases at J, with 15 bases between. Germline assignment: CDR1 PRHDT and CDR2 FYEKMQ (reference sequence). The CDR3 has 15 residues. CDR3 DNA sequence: TGTGCCAGCAGCTTAGGCCGAGGGGCGGGGCGCGAGCAGTACTTC. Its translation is CASSLGRGAGREQYF.

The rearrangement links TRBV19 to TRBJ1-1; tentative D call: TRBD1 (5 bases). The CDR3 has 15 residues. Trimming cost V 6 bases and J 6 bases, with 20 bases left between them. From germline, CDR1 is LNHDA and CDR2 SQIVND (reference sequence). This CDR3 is CASRGGVTGYPEAFF. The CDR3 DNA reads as TGTGCCAGTAGGGGGGGGGTGACGGGCTACCCTGAAGCTTTCTTT.

CDR3 amino acids: CASSYSYRGWTEAFF. CDR3 nucleotides: TGTGCCAGCAGTTACTCTTACAGGGGGTGGACTGAAGCTTTCTTT. The chain has TRBV6-5 and TRBJ1-1; 8 bases match TRBD1. The V gene's germline CDR1 is MNHEY and CDR2 SVGAGI. The trim removed 0 bases at V and 5 bases at J, leaving 5 bases unmatched. This CDR3 comprises 15 residues.

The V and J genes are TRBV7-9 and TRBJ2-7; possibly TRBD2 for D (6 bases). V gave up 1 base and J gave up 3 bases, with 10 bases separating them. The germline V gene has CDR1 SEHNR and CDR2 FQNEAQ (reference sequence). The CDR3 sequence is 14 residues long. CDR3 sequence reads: CASSLGTTGYEQYF. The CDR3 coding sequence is TGTGCCAGCAGCTTAGGGACTACCGGCTACGAGCAGTACTTC.

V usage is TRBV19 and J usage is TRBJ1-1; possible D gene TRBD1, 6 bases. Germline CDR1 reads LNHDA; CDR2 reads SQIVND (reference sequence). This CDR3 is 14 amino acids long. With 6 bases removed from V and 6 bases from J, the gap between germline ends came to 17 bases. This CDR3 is CASSRAGKGAEAFF. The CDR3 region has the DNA TGTGCCAGTAGCAGGGCAGGGAAGGGGGCTGAAGCTTTCTTT.

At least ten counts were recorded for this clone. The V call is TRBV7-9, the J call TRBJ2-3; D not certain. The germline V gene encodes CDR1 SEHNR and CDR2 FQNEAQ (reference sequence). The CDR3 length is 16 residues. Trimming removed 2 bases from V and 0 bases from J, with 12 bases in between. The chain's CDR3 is CASSLSGFTSTDTQYF. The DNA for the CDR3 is TGTGCCAGCAGCTTATCAGGTTTTACTAGCACAGATACGCAGTATTTT.

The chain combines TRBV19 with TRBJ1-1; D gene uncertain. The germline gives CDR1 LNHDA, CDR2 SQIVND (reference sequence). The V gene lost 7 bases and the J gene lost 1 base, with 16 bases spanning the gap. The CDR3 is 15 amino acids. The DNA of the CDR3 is TGTGCCAGTACCACGACCCGGGATCAGAACACTGAAGCTTTCTTT. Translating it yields CASTTTRDQNTEAFF.

The CDR3 DNA reads as TGTGCCAGCGCTGGGGGGGCGCGGGAAAAACTGTTTTTT. Amino acids: CASAGGAREKLFF. This chain uses TRBV18 with TRBJ1-4; weak D call: TRBD1 (6 bases). Germline CDR1 reads KGHSH; CDR2 reads LQKENI. The ends were cut back, 8 bases at V and 8 bases at J, with 15 bases in the middle. CDR3 length: 13 residues.

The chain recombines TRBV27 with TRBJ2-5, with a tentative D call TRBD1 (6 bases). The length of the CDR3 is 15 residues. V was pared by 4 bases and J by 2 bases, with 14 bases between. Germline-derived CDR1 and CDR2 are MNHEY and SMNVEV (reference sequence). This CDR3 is CASSSPGEPQETQYF. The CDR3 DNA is TGTGCCAGCAGTTCCCCAGGGGAGCCACAAGAGACCCAGTACTTC.

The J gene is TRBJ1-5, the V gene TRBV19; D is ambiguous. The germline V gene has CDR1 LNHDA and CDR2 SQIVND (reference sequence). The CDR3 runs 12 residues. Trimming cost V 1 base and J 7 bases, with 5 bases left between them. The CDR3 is CASSIGGQPQHF. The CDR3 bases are TGTGCCAGTAGTATAGGTGGCCAGCCCCAGCATTTT.

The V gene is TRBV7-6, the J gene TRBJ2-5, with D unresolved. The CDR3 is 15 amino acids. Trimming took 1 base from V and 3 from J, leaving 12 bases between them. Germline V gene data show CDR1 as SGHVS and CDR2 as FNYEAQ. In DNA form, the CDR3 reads TGTGCCAGCAGCTTAGTCGGTTTGAGAGAAGAGACCCAGTACTTC. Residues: CASSLVGLREETQYF. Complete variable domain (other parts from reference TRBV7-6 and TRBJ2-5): GAGVSQSPRYKVTKRGQDVALRCDPISGHVSLYWYRQALGQGPEFLTYFNYEAQQDKSGLPNDRFSAERPEGSISTLTIQRTEQRDSAMYRCASSLVGLREETQYFGPGTRLLVL.

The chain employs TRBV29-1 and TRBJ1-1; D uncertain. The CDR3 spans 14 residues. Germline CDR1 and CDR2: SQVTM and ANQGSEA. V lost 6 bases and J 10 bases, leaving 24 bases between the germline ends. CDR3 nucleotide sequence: TGCAGCGTACCCAACCGGTCGGCTGTCGGAGGAGCTTTCTTT. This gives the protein CSVPNRSAVGGAFF.

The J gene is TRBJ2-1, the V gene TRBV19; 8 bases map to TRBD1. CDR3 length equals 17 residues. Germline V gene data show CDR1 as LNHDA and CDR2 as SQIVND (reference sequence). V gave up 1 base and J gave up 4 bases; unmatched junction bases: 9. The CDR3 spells CASSIGGARGHYNEQFF. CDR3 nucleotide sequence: TGTGCCAGTAGTATAGGCGGGGCCAGGGGGCATTACAATGAGCAGTTCTTC.

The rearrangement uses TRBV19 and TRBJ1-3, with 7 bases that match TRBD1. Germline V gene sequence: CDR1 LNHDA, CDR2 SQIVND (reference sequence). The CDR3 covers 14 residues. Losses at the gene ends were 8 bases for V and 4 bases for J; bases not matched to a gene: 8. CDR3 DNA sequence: TGTGCCAGTCGAGTCGGGACAGCCGGAAACACCATATATTTT. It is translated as CASRVGTAGNTIYF.

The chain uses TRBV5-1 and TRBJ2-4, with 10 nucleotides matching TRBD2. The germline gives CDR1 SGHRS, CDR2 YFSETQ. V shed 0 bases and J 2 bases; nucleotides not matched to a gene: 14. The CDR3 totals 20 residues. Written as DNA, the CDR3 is TGCGCCAGCAGCTTGGTGCTTCTAGCGGGGGCGCCAGGGACCAAAAACATTCAGTACTTC. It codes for CASSLVLLAGAPGTKNIQYF.

CDR3 in amino acids: CASSFDSLRSNEQFF. The CDR3, as DNA: TGTGCCAGCAGCTTCGACTCCCTTCGGAGCAATGAGCAGTTCTTC. J is TRBJ2-1 and V is TRBV7-9; no firm D call. Deletions cut 3 bases from V and 6 bases from J, with 15 bases between. The CDR3 contains 15 residues. Germline-derived CDR1 and CDR2 are SEHNR and FQNEAQ (reference sequence).

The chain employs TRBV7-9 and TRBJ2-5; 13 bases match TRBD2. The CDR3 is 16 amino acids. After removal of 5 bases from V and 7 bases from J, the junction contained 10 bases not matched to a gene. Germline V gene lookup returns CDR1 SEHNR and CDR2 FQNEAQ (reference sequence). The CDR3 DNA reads TGTGCCAGCAGCCCTACCGGGACTAGCGGGGAGGTGACCCAGTACTTC. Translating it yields CASSPTGTSGEVTQYF.

DNA for the CDR3: TGTGCCAGCAGCTTACCTTCATTTGGGACAGGGAGAAATTCACCCCTCCACTTT. Translation: CASSLPSFGTGRNSPLHF. The chain links TRBV7-9 to TRBJ1-6; 9 bases align to TRBD1. The V gene end was trimmed by 2 bases and the J gene end by 7 bases; junction bases not matched to a gene: 12. The CDR3 covers 18 residues. The germline V gene has CDR1 SEHNR and CDR2 FQNEAQ (reference sequence).